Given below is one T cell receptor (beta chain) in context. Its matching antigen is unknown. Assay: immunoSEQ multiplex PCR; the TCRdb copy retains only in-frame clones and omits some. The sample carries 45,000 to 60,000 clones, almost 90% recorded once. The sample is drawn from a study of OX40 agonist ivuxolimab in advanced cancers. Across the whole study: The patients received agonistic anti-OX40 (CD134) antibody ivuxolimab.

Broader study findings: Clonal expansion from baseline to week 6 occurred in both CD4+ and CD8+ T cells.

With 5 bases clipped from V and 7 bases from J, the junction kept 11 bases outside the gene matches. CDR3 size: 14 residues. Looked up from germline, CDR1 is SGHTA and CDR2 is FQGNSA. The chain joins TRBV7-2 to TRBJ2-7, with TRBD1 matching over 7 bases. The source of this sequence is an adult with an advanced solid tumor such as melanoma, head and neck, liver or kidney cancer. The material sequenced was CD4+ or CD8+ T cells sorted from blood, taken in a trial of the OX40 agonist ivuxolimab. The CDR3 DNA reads TGTGCCAGCAGCCCCCGACAGGGAAGAGGGGAGCAGTACTTC. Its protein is CASSPRQGRGEQYF.